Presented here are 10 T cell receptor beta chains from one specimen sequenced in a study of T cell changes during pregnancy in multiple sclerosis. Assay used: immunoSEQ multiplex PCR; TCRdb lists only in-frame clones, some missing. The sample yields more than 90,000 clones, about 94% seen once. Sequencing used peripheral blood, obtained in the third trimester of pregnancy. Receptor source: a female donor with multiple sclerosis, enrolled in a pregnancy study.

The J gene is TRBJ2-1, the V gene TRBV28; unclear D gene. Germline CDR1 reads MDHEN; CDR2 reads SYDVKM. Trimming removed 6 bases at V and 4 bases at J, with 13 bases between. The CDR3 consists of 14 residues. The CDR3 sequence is CASRKRVLYNEQFF. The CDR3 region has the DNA TGTGCCAGCAGGAAACGGGTCCTATACAATGAGCAGTTCTTC.

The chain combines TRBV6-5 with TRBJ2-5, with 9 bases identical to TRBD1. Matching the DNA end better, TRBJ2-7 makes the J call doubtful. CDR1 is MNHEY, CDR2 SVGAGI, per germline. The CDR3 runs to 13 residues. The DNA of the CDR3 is TGTGCCAGCAGTCGGGACAGGGTTGGCGAGCAGTACTTC. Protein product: CASSRDRVGEQYF.

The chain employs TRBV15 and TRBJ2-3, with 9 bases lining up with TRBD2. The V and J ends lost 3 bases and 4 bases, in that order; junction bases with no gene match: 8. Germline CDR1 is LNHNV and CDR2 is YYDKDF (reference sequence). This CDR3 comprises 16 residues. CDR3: CATSRFPAGGSDTQYF. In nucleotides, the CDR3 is TGTGCCACCAGCAGGTTCCCAGCGGGAGGCTCAGATACGCAGTATTTT.

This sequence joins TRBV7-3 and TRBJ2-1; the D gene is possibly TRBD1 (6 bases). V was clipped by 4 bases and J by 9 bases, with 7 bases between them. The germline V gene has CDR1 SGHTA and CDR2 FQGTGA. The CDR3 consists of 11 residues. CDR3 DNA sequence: TGTGCCAGCAGCTCAGGGGCTGAGCAGTTCTTC. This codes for CASSSGAEQFF.

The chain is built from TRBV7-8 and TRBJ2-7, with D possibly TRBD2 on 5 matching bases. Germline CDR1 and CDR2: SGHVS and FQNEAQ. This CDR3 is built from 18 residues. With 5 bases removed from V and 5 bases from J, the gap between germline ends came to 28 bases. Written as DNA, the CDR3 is TGTGCCAGCAGCCCCTATGGTGTAGAACGACTAAAGAGCGACGAGCAGTACTTC. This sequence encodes CASSPYGVERLKSDEQYF. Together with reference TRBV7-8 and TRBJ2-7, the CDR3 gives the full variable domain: GAGVSQSPRYKVAKRGQDVALRCDPISGHVSLFWYQQALGQGPEFLTYFQNEAQLDKSGLPSDRFFAERPEGSVSTLKIQRTQQEDSAVYLCASSPYGVERLKSDEQYFGPGTRLTVT.

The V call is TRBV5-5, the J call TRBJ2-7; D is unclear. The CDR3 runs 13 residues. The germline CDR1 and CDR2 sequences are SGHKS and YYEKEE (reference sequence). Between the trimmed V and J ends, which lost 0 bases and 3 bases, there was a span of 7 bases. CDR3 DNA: TGTGCCAGCAGCTTGGGCCAGATCTACGAGCAGTACTTC. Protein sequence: CASSLGQIYEQYF.

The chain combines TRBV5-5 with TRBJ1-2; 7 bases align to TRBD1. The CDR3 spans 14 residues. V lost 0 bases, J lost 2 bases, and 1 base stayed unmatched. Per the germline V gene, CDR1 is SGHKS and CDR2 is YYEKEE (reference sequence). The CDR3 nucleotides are TGTGCCAGCAGCTTGGAACAGGGGAACTATGGCTACACCTTC. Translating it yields CASSLEQGNYGYTF.

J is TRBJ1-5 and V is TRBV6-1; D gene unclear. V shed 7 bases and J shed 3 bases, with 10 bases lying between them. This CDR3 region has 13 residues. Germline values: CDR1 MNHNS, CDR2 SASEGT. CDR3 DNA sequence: TGTGCCAGCATGTCGCAGTACAATCAGCCCCAGCATTTT. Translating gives CASMSQYNQPQHF.

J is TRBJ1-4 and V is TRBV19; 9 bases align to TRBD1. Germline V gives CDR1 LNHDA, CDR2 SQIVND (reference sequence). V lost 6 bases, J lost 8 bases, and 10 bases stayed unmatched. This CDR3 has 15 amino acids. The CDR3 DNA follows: TGTGCCAGTAGCAACCTCGGGACAGGGAGGGAAAAACTGTTTTTT. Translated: CASSNLGTGREKLFF.

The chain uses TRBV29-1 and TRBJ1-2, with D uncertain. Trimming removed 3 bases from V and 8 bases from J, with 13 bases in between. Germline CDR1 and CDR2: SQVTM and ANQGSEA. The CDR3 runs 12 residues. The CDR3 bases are TGCAGCGTTGAGGCGAGGGCCGGGGGCTACACCTTC. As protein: CSVEARAGGYTF.